This T cell receptor (beta chain) was captured in a study of T-cell reconstitution after alpha-beta-depleted transplantation in children. Study findings and constraints: At the one-year point after transplant, T-cell counts and TCRbeta diversity were found to come mostly from T cells that had been newly produced.

A remark on this clonotype: What it recognizes is unknown.

Unique molecular identifiers were incorporated when the TCRbeta library was constructed. Each CDR3 protein is one row after TCRdb ran MiXCR on the PCR reads. The sample contains more than 500,000 distinct CDR3 sequences, approximately 10% of which appear only once. This CDR3 is 16 amino acids long. V gave up 0 bases and J gave up 3 bases; unmatched junction bases: 5. From germline, CDR1 is MNHEY and CDR2 SVGAGI. The receptor was derived from a female patient aged 2-10 years who had a stem cell transplant for aplastic anemia, so the T cells may come from the graft donor. V is TRBV6-5 and J is TRBJ2-7; 10 bases match TRBD2. The material was PBMCs, mostly from graft donor cells, obtained 180 days after TCRalphabeta/CD19-depleted stem cell transplant. The CDR3 sequence: CASSYSASGSYYEQYF. CDR3 nucleotides: TGTGCCAGCAGTTACTCGGCTAGCGGGAGCTACTACGAGCAGTACTTC.